These 22 T cell receptor beta chains originate from one sample sequenced in a study of T cells in Graves' hyperthyroidism and ophthalmopathy. TCR beta CDR3 region amplification was performed from RNA transcripts. During a first-round RT-PCR of the TCR CDR3, the HTBI primer set was used. TCRdb re-derived calls from the multiplex PCR reads in MiXCR, one entry per CDR3 protein. The profile covers 300,000 to 400,000 distinct CDR3 sequences, with roughly 23% appearing a single time and over 40% taken by the ten largest. Sequencing was performed on blood. These receptors were collected from a woman aged 50 to 65 with Graves' hyperthyroidism.

The chain has TRBV24-1 and TRBJ1-1; TRBD1 matches 9 bases. Germline V gene sequence: CDR1 KGHDR, CDR2 SFDVKD. This CDR3 has 13 residues. Trimming at V came to 8 bases and at J to 3 bases, leaving 3 bases not matched to a gene. DNA of the CDR3: TGTGCCACCACCGGACAGGGGTACACTGAAGCTTTCTTT. Its translation is CATTGQGYTEAFF.

This clonotype showed up just a few times. The chain links TRBV29-1 to TRBJ2-3; D gene ambiguous. CDR3 length: 15 residues. The ends were cut back, 4 bases at V and 2 bases at J, with 16 bases in the middle. Germline V gene sequence: CDR1 SQVTM, CDR2 ANQGSEA. DNA of the CDR3: TGCAGCGTTGCCCCTCCCGGGCGATACACAGATACGCAGTATTTT. Translating gives CSVAPPGRYTDTQYF.

This clonotype was counted ten times or more. The chain couples TRBV11-3 to TRBJ1-2; possibly TRBD1 for D (6 bases). V was cut by 2 bases and J by 8 bases, with 12 bases left in between. Germline CDR1 SGHNT, CDR2 YENEEA. CDR3 length equals 13 residues. CDR3 loop: CASSLRPGDGYTF. The DNA for the CDR3 is TGTGCCAGCAGCTTACGGCCAGGGGACGGCTACACCTTC. Based on the CDR3 plus reference TRBV11-3 and TRBJ1-2, the full variable domain is EAGVVQSPRYKIIEKKQPVAFWCNPISGHNTLYWYLQNLGQGPELLIRYENEEAVDDSQLPKDRFSAERLKGVDSTLKIQPAELGDSAVYLCASSLRPGDGYTFGSGTRLTVV.

This clonotype has a count of ten or more. The gene calls are TRBV27 and TRBJ1-6; 7 bases fit TRBD1. The J segment lost 10 bases and the V segment lost 6 bases, leaving 9 bases of the junction unmatched. Germline loops: CDR1 MNHEY, CDR2 SMNVEV (reference sequence). The CDR3 totals 14 residues. For the CDR3, the DNA is TGTGCCAGCAGCCTTGGACAGGTCTGGTCACCCCTCCACTTT. Translation: CASSLGQVWSPLHF.

This clonotype appeared a few times. The V call is TRBV30, the J call TRBJ2-1; 11 positions match TRBD1. J lost 9 bases, V lost 4 bases, and 5 bases had no gene match. Germline CDR1 reads GTSNPN; CDR2 reads SVGIG (reference sequence). This CDR3 is 13 amino acids long. This CDR3 is CAWTRTGGVEQFF. CDR3 bases: TGTGCCTGGACCAGGACAGGGGGCGTTGAGCAGTTCTTC.

This clonotype occurred many times. The rearrangement links TRBV30 to TRBJ1-6; 7 nucleotides agree with TRBD1. Trimming cost V 2 bases and J 10 bases; bases outside gene matches: 8. The germline V gene encodes CDR1 GTSNPN and CDR2 SVGIG (reference sequence). There are 14 residues in the CDR3. Here the CDR3 DNA reads TGTGCCTGGAGTCAGGGACAGTCCGAATCACCCCTCCACTTT. Residues: CAWSQGQSESPLHF.

In this sample, this clonotype turned up many times. At one end, the junction sequence differs from germline, possibly due to a read error. This rearrangement joins TRBV7-9 to TRBJ2-2, with 8 bases matching TRBD1. This CDR3 is 15 amino acids long. CDR1 and CDR2 (germline): SEHNR, FQNEAQ (reference sequence). CDR3 in amino acids: CASSLQGANSGELFF. The DNA for the CDR3 is TGTGCCAGCAGCTTACAGGGGGCGAACTCCGGGGAGCTGTTTTTT.

The gene calls are TRBV5-1 and TRBJ2-3; 7 positions agree with TRBD2. CDR1 SGHRS and CDR2 YFSETQ come from the germline V gene. V trimming: 10 bases; J trimming: 5 bases; junction bases outside the gene matches: 7. CDR3 size: 12 residues. DNA of the CDR3: TGCGCCTCCCGAGCTAGCGGAGATACGCAGTATTTT. Its translation is CASRASGDTQYF.

This clonotype was picked up a small number of times. This chain joins TRBV5-1 and TRBJ1-6, with D possibly TRBD1 on 5 matching bases. Germline V gives CDR1 SGHRS, CDR2 YFSETQ. Trimming left V 4 bases short and J 7 bases short, with 18 bases between. The CDR3 is 16 residues long. The CDR3 coding sequence is TGCGCCAGCAGCCCCAACTCGCCAGGGCCAAATTCACCCCTCCACTTT. Amino acid sequence: CASSPNSPGPNSPLHF.

The rearrangement uses TRBV27 and TRBJ2-1; D not certain. Trimming shortened V by 1 base and J by 1 base, and 14 bases separated the two germline ends. Germline-derived CDR1 and CDR2 are MNHEY and SMNVEV (reference sequence). The CDR3 is 17 residues long. CDR3 in DNA: TGTGCCAGCAGTTTATTCAGTTGGATGGAGTCCTACAATGAGCAGTTCTTC. Translated: CASSLFSWMESYNEQFF.

There are many counts of this clonotype. The chain links TRBV18 to TRBJ1-1; D is ambiguous. CDR3 length: 13 residues. The germline V and J ends were trimmed by 5 bases and 7 bases, with 14 bases remaining between them. The germline V gene has CDR1 KGHSH and CDR2 LQKENI. Here the CDR3 reads CASSSDGMGEAFF. The CDR3, as DNA: TGTGCCAGCTCATCCGACGGAATGGGTGAAGCTTTCTTT.

This chain uses TRBV25-1 with TRBJ2-7; 9 nucleotides agree with TRBD2. V trimming: 3 bases; J trimming: 1 base; junction bases outside the gene matches: 13. The CDR3 runs to 18 residues. Germline V gene sequence: CDR1 MGHDK, CDR2 SYGVNS. Written as DNA, the CDR3 is TGTGCCAGCAGTGATCCCCCACTAGCGGGTGATGTGTCCTACGAGCAGTACTTC. Translation: CASSDPPLAGDVSYEQYF.

The CDR3 nucleotides are TGCAGTGCTAGAGATCCGGGACAGGGGACACTTGAAGCTTTCTTT. Protein product: CSARDPGQGTLEAFF. The genes are TRBV20-1 and TRBJ1-1; 10 nucleotides agree with TRBD1. V lost 0 bases and J lost 7; bases outside the gene matches: 8. CDR1 is DFQATT and CDR2 is SNEGSKA in the germline V gene (reference sequence). The CDR3 has 15 amino acids.

This clonotype was counted ten times or more. The V gene is TRBV2, the J gene TRBJ2-2; no clear D gene. The V gene lost 4 bases and the J gene lost 3 bases, with 3 bases spanning the gap. CDR3 length: 12 amino acids. Germline V CDR1 and CDR2: SNHLY, FYNNEI. CDR3: CASSVYTGELFF. CDR3 bases: TGTGCCAGCAGTGTCTACACCGGGGAGCTGTTTTTT.

The chain uses TRBV28 and TRBJ2-7; the match to TRBD2 covers 8 bases. This CDR3 region has 16 residues. CDR1 and CDR2 (germline): MDHEN, SYDVKM. Germline trimming cut 6 bases from V and 2 bases from J; bases unmatched to any gene: 12. As DNA, the CDR3 is TGTGCCAGCAGCCCTACTAGCGGAAAGCCGACCTACGAGCAGTACTTC. This codes for CASSPTSGKPTYEQYF.

This clonotype occurred many times. The CDR3 DNA reads TGTGCCAGCAGTTTAGGGGGGACATTCAAGGGGTATGGCTACACCTTC. Amino acid sequence: CASSLGGTFKGYGYTF. The V and J genes are TRBV28 and TRBJ1-2; D may be TRBD1 (6 bases). Trimming left V 2 bases short and J 5 bases short, with 18 bases between. Looked up from germline, CDR1 is MDHEN and CDR2 is SYDVKM. The CDR3 has 16 residues.

The genes are TRBV19 and TRBJ1-1; tentatively, D is TRBD1 (6 bases). The CDR3 sequence is 15 residues long. Germline V lookup: CDR1 LNHDA, CDR2 SQIVND (reference sequence). V was shortened by 3 bases and J by 2 bases, with 13 bases between the two germline ends. The CDR3 is CASSMGAIINTEAFF. CDR3 DNA: TGTGCCAGTAGTATGGGGGCCATTATTAACACTGAAGCTTTCTTT.

CDR3 protein: CASSQTSGCDTQYF. The CDR3, as DNA: TGTGCCAGCAGCCAGACTAGCGGATGCGATACGCAGTATTTT. The rearrangement uses TRBV3-1 and TRBJ2-3; 9 bases are shared with TRBD2. Germline CDR1 reads LGHDT; CDR2 reads YNNKEL (reference sequence). V trimming: 3 bases; J trimming: 6 bases; junction bases outside the gene matches: 4. The CDR3 totals 14 residues.

This clonotype was recorded many times. This sequence joins TRBV20-1 and TRBJ1-6; TRBD1 might be the D (6 bases). Trimming shortened V by 2 bases and J by 4 bases, and 6 bases separated the two germline ends. This CDR3 contains 13 residues. Germline V CDR1 and CDR2: DFQATT, SNEGSKA (reference sequence). The CDR3 DNA reads as TGCAGTGCTAGACAGGGGTATAATTCACCCCTCCACTTT. It translates to CSARQGYNSPLHF.

Only one count was recorded for this clonotype. A much bigger clone sits one base away, suggesting this may be a read error. J is TRBJ2-7 and V is TRBV6-1; D is possibly TRBD1 or TRBD2 (5 bases each). The CDR3 spans 17 residues. CDR1 is MNHNS, CDR2 SASEGT, per germline. The CDR3 bases are TGTGCCAGCAGTAAGCAACTACCGGGAACAGGACCCTACGAGCAGTGCTTC. Encoded protein: CASSKQLPGTGPYEQCF.

This clonotype was counted at least ten times. The chain is built from TRBV11-2 and TRBJ2-7; TRBD2 matches 7 bases. Germline V lookup: CDR1 SGHAT, CDR2 FQNNGV. V lost 4 bases and J lost 0; bases outside the gene matches: 9. The CDR3 is made up of 16 amino acids. This chain's CDR3 is CASSYVGGGSSYEQYF. The CDR3 DNA follows: TGTGCCAGCAGCTATGTGGGGGGGGGTAGCTCCTACGAGCAGTACTTC.

A few counts support this clonotype. A much bigger clone sits one base away, suggesting this may be a read error. V usage is TRBV28 and J usage is TRBJ1-1, with 7 positions matching TRBD1. The CDR3 covers 14 residues. Germline V gene lookup returns CDR1 MDHEN and CDR2 SYDVKM. The CDR3 nucleotides read TGTGCCAGCAGTAACAGGGGTATGAACACTGAAGCTCTCTTT. Translating gives CASSNRGMNTEALF.